This T cell receptor (beta chain) emerged from a study of neurological immune-mediated disorders. TCRdb reprocessed the 5' RACE reads via MiXCR and lists one record per CDR3 protein. Of tens of thousands of distinct CDR3 sequences detected, 4% to 6% appear once; the ten largest clones hold 6.5% to 9%. Deletions cut 0 bases from V and 4 bases from J, with 11 bases between. There are 14 residues in the CDR3. CDR1 and CDR2 from the germline V gene are SGHRS and YFSETQ. This clonotype was recorded many times. The genes are TRBV5-1 and TRBJ2-7; D assignment may be TRBD1 or TRBD2 (5 bases each). The material sequenced was PBMCs. The TCR originated in a man aged 18 to 29 with multiple sclerosis. CDR3 protein: CASSLGGERYEQYF. The DNA of the CDR3 is TGCGCCAGCAGCTTGGGAGGGGAGCGGTACGAGCAGTACTTC.